This T cell receptor beta chain was sequenced for a study of shared clonotypes between healthy human individuals. Every immunoSEQ plate was one replicate of a subset's evenly spread DNA. Assay used: immunoSEQ multiplex PCR; TCRdb lists only in-frame clones, some missing. The sample yields 2 million to 2.5 million clones, about 92% seen once. Trimming cost V 4 bases and J 1 base, with 11 bases left between them. Germline V gene sequence: CDR1 SEHNR, CDR2 FQNEAQ (reference sequence). This CDR3 contains 14 residues. The naive CD8 fraction comprised CD45RO-negative cells positively selected for CCR7 and excluded terminally differentiated effector memory CD45RA+ cells. The donors, healthy adults who were HIV-negative, had experienced no recent acute infections or vaccinations.

The sequence was obtained from a young man in good health. Some clones in this sample may be carry-over from other donors' samples. This chain uses TRBV7-9 with TRBJ2-7; D remains ambiguous. The specimen sequenced was naive CD8+ T cells from PBMCs. The CDR3 DNA sequence: TGTGCCAGCAGCTCTCGGGCCAGTTCCTACGAGCAGTACTTC. It encodes CASSSRASSYEQYF.